A selection of T cell receptor beta chains follows, all from one sample in a study of OX40 agonist ivuxolimab in advanced cancers. Sequencing used immunoSEQ multiplex PCR; TCRdb keeps in-frame clones, though not all of them. Altogether 91,000 or so clones are present, roughly 94% being singletons, with the ten largest covering around 0.17%. The specimen comprised CD4+ or CD8+ T cells sorted from blood, sampled in a trial of the OX40 agonist ivuxolimab. The receptors come from an adult with an advanced solid tumor such as melanoma, head and neck, liver or kidney cancer. The CDR3 runs from the conserved cysteine through the conserved F or W. Fields, in order: D gene, J gene, V gene, clone size, CDR3 protein, CDR3 DNA. The D gene is left open where the match is weak. Only part of the rows carry a size: once, few, many, or a class if the clone is expanded.

D gene: TRBD1; J gene: TRBJ1-1; V gene: TRBV28; clone size: -; CDR3 protein: CASSFSGQGRLFAKAFF; CDR3 DNA: TGTGCCAGCAGTTTTAGTGGACAGGGTAGGCTTTTTGCCAAAGCTTTCTTT
D gene: -; J gene: TRBJ1-2; V gene: TRBV4-3; clone size: -; CDR3 protein: CASSQVSGRSRYGYTF; CDR3 DNA: TGCGCCAGCAGCCAAGTCTCCGGACGGAGTCGATATGGCTACACCTTC
D gene: -; J gene: TRBJ1-1; V gene: TRBV5-4; clone size: -; CDR3 protein: CASSLPNTEAFF; CDR3 DNA: TGTGCCAGCAGCTTGCCGAACACTGAAGCTTTCTTT
D gene: TRBD2; J gene: TRBJ2-1; V gene: TRBV5-1; clone size: -; CDR3 protein: CASSTRTSGGFYNEQFF; CDR3 DNA: TGCGCCAGCAGCACCCGGACTAGCGGGGGTTTCTACAATGAGCAGTTCTTC
D gene: -; J gene: TRBJ1-2; V gene: TRBV5-4; clone size: -; CDR3 protein: CASSLAGGSGYGYTF; CDR3 DNA: TGTGCCAGCAGCTTGGCCGGAGGGAGTGGCTATGGCTACACCTTC
D gene: TRBD1; J gene: TRBJ1-2; V gene: TRBV6-1; clone size: -; CDR3 protein: CASSEWNRGYGYTF; CDR3 DNA: TGTGCCAGCAGTGAATGGAACAGGGGCTATGGTTACACCTTC
D gene: -; J gene: TRBJ1-1; V gene: TRBV7-2; clone size: few; CDR3 protein: CASSPNTVYTEAFF; CDR3 DNA: TGTGCCAGCAGCCCTAACACAGTCTACACTGAAGCTTTCTTT
D gene: -; J gene: TRBJ2-7; V gene: TRBV6-5; clone size: -; CDR3 protein: CASSYSMWDEQYF; CDR3 DNA: TGTGCCAGCAGTTACTCGATGTGGGACGAGCAGTACTTC
D gene: TRBD1; J gene: TRBJ2-3; V gene: TRBV6-6; clone size: -; CDR3 protein: CASSSAGQGADTQYF; CDR3 DNA: TGTGCCAGCAGCTCCGCGGGACAGGGGGCAGATACGCAGTATTTT
D gene: -; J gene: TRBJ2-2; V gene: TRBV6-4; clone size: -; CDR3 protein: CASSPDWAGELFF; CDR3 DNA: TGTGCCAGCAGTCCGGACTGGGCCGGGGAGCTGTTTTTT
D gene: TRBD1; J gene: TRBJ1-3; V gene: TRBV7-2; clone size: -; CDR3 protein: CASSSQGLGNTIYF; CDR3 DNA: TGTGCCAGCAGCTCACAGGGGTTAGGAAACACCATATATTTT
D gene: TRBD1; J gene: TRBJ2-4; V gene: TRBV5-6; clone size: -; CDR3 protein: CASSSGTEDIQYF; CDR3 DNA: TGTGCCAGCAGCTCCGGGACAGAAGACATTCAGTACTTC
D gene: TRBD2; J gene: TRBJ2-5; V gene: TRBV10-2; clone size: -; CDR3 protein: CASRAAGAGTQYF; CDR3 DNA: TGCGCCAGCAGAGCAGCGGGGGCTGGGACCCAGTACTTC
D gene: -; J gene: TRBJ2-7; V gene: TRBV6-5; clone size: -; CDR3 protein: CASRRDLTYEQYF; CDR3 DNA: TGTGCCAGCAGGCGGGATTTAACCTACGAGCAGTACTTC
D gene: -; J gene: TRBJ2-2; V gene: TRBV13; clone size: once; CDR3 protein: CASSLVPDNTGELFF; CDR3 DNA: TGTGCCAGCAGCTTAGTGCCAGACAACACCGGGGAGCTGTTTTTT
D gene: -; J gene: TRBJ2-5; V gene: TRBV4-1; clone size: -; CDR3 protein: CASSQDGRGHETQYF; CDR3 DNA: TGCGCCAGCAGCCAAGATGGTCGAGGGCATGAGACCCAGTACTTC
D gene: TRBD1; J gene: TRBJ2-3; V gene: TRBV5-4; clone size: once; CDR3 protein: CASSFRDRGTDTQYF; CDR3 DNA: TGTGCCAGCAGCTTCCGGGACAGGGGTACAGATACGCAGTATTTT
D gene: -; J gene: TRBJ1-1; V gene: TRBV18; clone size: -; CDR3 protein: CASSPGVNTEAFF; CDR3 DNA: TGTGCCAGCTCACCTGGGGTGAACACTGAAGCTTTCTTT
D gene: TRBD1; J gene: TRBJ1-5; V gene: TRBV7-2; clone size: -; CDR3 protein: CASSLGGGGQPQHF; CDR3 DNA: TGTGCCAGCAGCTTAGGAGGGGGCGGGCAGCCCCAGCATTTT
D gene: -; J gene: TRBJ1-1; V gene: TRBV19; clone size: few; CDR3 protein: CASSGRGTFF; CDR3 DNA: TGTGCCAGTAGTGGGCGGGGGACTTTCTTT
D gene: TRBD2; J gene: TRBJ2-1; V gene: TRBV7-8; clone size: -; CDR3 protein: CASSQRAGGRYNEQFF; CDR3 DNA: TGTGCCAGCAGCCAAAGAGCGGGAGGGAGGTACAATGAGCAGTTCTTC
D gene: -; J gene: TRBJ1-1; V gene: TRBV7-2; clone size: -; CDR3 protein: CASSTAQNTEAFF; CDR3 DNA: TGTGCCAGCAGCACCGCACAGAACACTGAAGCTTTCTTT
D gene: TRBD2; J gene: TRBJ2-5; V gene: TRBV7-8; clone size: -; CDR3 protein: CASSFGLAGERRQETQYF; CDR3 DNA: TGTGCCAGCAGCTTTGGACTAGCGGGAGAGCGGAGGCAAGAGACCCAGTACTTC
D gene: -; J gene: TRBJ2-5; V gene: TRBV30; clone size: -; CDR3 protein: CAWSPRETQYF; CDR3 DNA: TGTGCCTGGAGTCCGCGGGAGACCCAGTACTTC
D gene: -; J gene: TRBJ1-1; V gene: TRBV12-2; clone size: -; CDR3 protein: CASRYGGDCEAFF; CDR3 DNA: TGTGCAAGTCGCTACGGGGGGGATTGTGAAGCTTTCTTT
D gene: TRBD1; J gene: TRBJ2-2; V gene: TRBV5-1; clone size: -; CDR3 protein: CASSLAPGGLFF; CDR3 DNA: TGCGCCAGCAGCTTGGCGCCAGGGGGCCTGTTTTTT
D gene: TRBD1; J gene: TRBJ1-1; V gene: TRBV7-6; clone size: -; CDR3 protein: CASSRDRVNTEAFF; CDR3 DNA: TGTGCCAGCAGCCGGGACAGGGTGAACACTGAAGCTTTCTTT
D gene: -; J gene: TRBJ1-2; V gene: TRBV11-2; clone size: -; CDR3 protein: CASSLGGYGYTF; CDR3 DNA: TGTGCCAGCAGCTTAGGAGGGTATGGCTACACCTTC
D gene: TRBD1; J gene: TRBJ1-3; V gene: TRBV5-3; clone size: -; CDR3 protein: CARSSGQCGNTIYF; CDR3 DNA: TGTGCCAGAAGCTCGGGACAGTGTGGAAACACCATATATTTT
D gene: -; J gene: TRBJ1-1; V gene: TRBV21-1; clone size: once; CDR3 protein: CASSKVWDRAKAFF; CDR3 DNA: TGTGCCAGCAGCAAAGTGTGGGACAGAGCGAAAGCTTTCTTT
D gene: -; J gene: TRBJ2-7; V gene: TRBV28; clone size: -; CDR3 protein: CASRIQRTAYEQYF; CDR3 DNA: TGTGCCAGCAGGATACAGCGTACCGCCTACGAGCAGTACTTC
D gene: -; J gene: TRBJ2-5; V gene: TRBV28; clone size: -; CDR3 protein: CAREAGTETQYF; CDR3 DNA: TGTGCCAGAGAGGCAGGGACGGAGACCCAGTACTTC
D gene: TRBD1; J gene: TRBJ2-1; V gene: TRBV6-5; clone size: -; CDR3 protein: CASRLGTANNEQFF; CDR3 DNA: TGTGCCAGCAGACTCGGGACAGCCAATAATGAGCAGTTCTTC
D gene: TRBD1; J gene: TRBJ1-2; V gene: TRBV30; clone size: -; CDR3 protein: CAWTRGPGYGYTF; CDR3 DNA: TGTGCCTGGACAAGGGGGCCTGGCTATGGCTACACCTTC
D gene: -; J gene: TRBJ1-5; V gene: TRBV6-1; clone size: -; CDR3 protein: CASSQDTSYQPQHF; CDR3 DNA: TGTGCCAGCAGCCAAGATACTAGCTATCAGCCCCAGCATTTT
D gene: -; J gene: TRBJ2-1; V gene: TRBV7-2; clone size: -; CDR3 protein: CASSLASYNEQFF; CDR3 DNA: TGTGCCAGCAGCTTAGCCTCCTACAATGAGCAGTTCTTC
D gene: -; J gene: TRBJ1-3; V gene: TRBV6-5; clone size: -; CDR3 protein: CASSAGGGKSDVRF; CDR3 DNA: TGTGCCAGCAGTGCCGGGGGTGGGAAGTCGGATGTCCGCTTT
D gene: -; J gene: TRBJ2-3; V gene: TRBV7-8; clone size: few; CDR3 protein: CASGVYISYEGTQYF; CDR3 DNA: TGTGCCAGCGGAGTCTACATTAGCTATGAGGGTACGCAGTATTTT
D gene: TRBD2; J gene: TRBJ2-1; V gene: TRBV4-3; clone size: -; CDR3 protein: CASSQGPMGEGTYNEQFF; CDR3 DNA: TGCGCCAGCAGCCAAGGCCCGATGGGGGAGGGCACCTACAATGAGCAGTTCTTC
D gene: -; J gene: TRBJ1-4; V gene: TRBV4-3; clone size: -; CDR3 protein: CASSHPDSLNEKLFF; CDR3 DNA: TGCGCCAGCAGCCACCCGGACAGCCTTAATGAAAAACTGTTTTTT
D gene: -; J gene: TRBJ2-3; V gene: TRBV7-6; clone size: -; CDR3 protein: CASSLMLAATSTDTQYF; CDR3 DNA: TGTGCCAGCAGCTTAATGTTGGCGGCAACTAGCACAGATACGCAGTATTTT
D gene: TRBD1; J gene: TRBJ2-6; V gene: TRBV7-8; clone size: -; CDR3 protein: CASSLWQGAGANVLTF; CDR3 DNA: TGTGCCAGCAGCTTATGGCAGGGGGCAGGGGCCAACGTCCTGACTTTC
D gene: -; J gene: TRBJ2-3; V gene: TRBV5-1; clone size: -; CDR3 protein: CASSGTPASHTQYF; CDR3 DNA: TGCGCCAGCAGCGGAACCCCAGCTTCTCATACGCAGTATTTT
D gene: -; J gene: TRBJ1-2; V gene: TRBV4-3; clone size: -; CDR3 protein: CASSRLGLGGFGGYTF; CDR3 DNA: TGCGCCAGCAGCCGACTCGGGCTTGGGGGGTTCGGTGGCTACACCTTC
D gene: -; J gene: TRBJ2-1; V gene: TRBV7-6; clone size: -; CDR3 protein: CASSLAPSGYNEQFF; CDR3 DNA: TGTGCCAGCAGCTTAGCCCCCTCCGGATACAATGAGCAGTTCTTC
D gene: -; J gene: TRBJ1-1; V gene: TRBV19; clone size: -; CDR3 protein: CASSIGTGRFMNTEAFF; CDR3 DNA: TGTGCCAGTAGTATAGGGACCGGGCGGTTTATGAACACTGAAGCTTTCTTT
D gene: -; J gene: TRBJ2-2; V gene: TRBV30; clone size: -; CDR3 protein: CAWSENTGELFF; CDR3 DNA: TGTGCCTGGAGCGAGAACACCGGAGAGCTGTTTTTT
D gene: TRBD2; J gene: TRBJ2-7; V gene: TRBV4-3; clone size: -; CDR3 protein: CASSPGLAGGRGYEQYF; CDR3 DNA: TGCGCCAGCAGCCCAGGACTAGCGGGGGGTCGAGGCTACGAGCAGTACTTC
D gene: -; J gene: TRBJ1-1; V gene: TRBV14; clone size: -; CDR3 protein: CASSQEVRRRDTEAFF; CDR3 DNA: TGTGCCAGCAGCCAAGAGGTACGGCGGAGGGACACTGAAGCTTTCTTT
D gene: -; J gene: TRBJ1-2; V gene: TRBV28; clone size: few; CDR3 protein: CASTRGNYGYTF; CDR3 DNA: TGTGCCAGCACCCGGGGCAACTATGGCTACACCTTC
D gene: TRBD1; J gene: TRBJ2-5; V gene: TRBV6-1; clone size: once; CDR3 protein: CASSSAGGSGETQYF; CDR3 DNA: TGTGCCAGCAGCTCGGCAGGGGGCAGTGGAGAGACCCAGTACTTC
D gene: -; J gene: TRBJ1-1; V gene: TRBV10-3; clone size: -; CDR3 protein: CAIRAGVEAFF; CDR3 DNA: TGTGCCATCAGGGCGGGGGTTGAAGCTTTCTTT
D gene: -; J gene: TRBJ1-1; V gene: TRBV5-1; clone size: -; CDR3 protein: CASSLGYTTNTEAFF; CDR3 DNA: TGCGCCAGCAGCTTGGGGTACACTACGAACACTGAAGCTTTCTTT